Described below is a single TCR beta chain sequence and its context. In the original processing: Filtering differed because ImmunoSEQ produced junction-only sequences that carried no quality scores. Using immunoSEQ multiplex PCR, the repertoire was profiled, and TCRdb retains in-frame clones only, with some absent. The V and J calls and clone size were taken over from that table, and D and trimming were inferred from the DNA. The sample holds more than 1.2 million clones, about 98.5% seen once. Looked up from germline, CDR1 is LGHNA and CDR2 is YSLEER. CDR3 length: 16 residues. V dropped 0 bases and J dropped 1 base, with 12 bases sitting between them. This sample is drawn from a study of shared clonotypes between healthy human individuals.

The sequenced sample consisted of naive CD4+ T cells sorted from blood. Subset given: CD45RA+ positively selected. The V call is TRBV4-3, the J call TRBJ1-1; no clear D gene. This clonotype was sampled from a man aged 25 to 40 in good health. This CDR3 reads CASSQDLGFENTEAFF. The CDR3 nucleotides are TGCGCCAGCAGCCAAGATCTGGGATTTGAGAACACTGAAGCTTTCTTT.